This T cell receptor (beta chain) emerged from a study of shared clonotypes between healthy human individuals. Study-wide points: The sampled material consisted only of blood, and tissue repertoires are likely to differ.

Here immunoSEQ multiplex PCR was the method, and the copy in TCRdb shows in-frame clones only, minus some. The repertoire holds about 2 million clones, around 95% seen once, with under 0.15% in the top ten. CDR3 length: 16 amino acids. Germline values: CDR1 SEHNR, CDR2 FQNEAQ (reference sequence). V shed 0 bases, J shed 5 bases, and the junction held 5 bases outside the gene matches. Note on this clone: Its cognate antigen is unknown. The sample has other DNA sequences that encode this CDR3 too.

The J gene is TRBJ2-5, the V gene TRBV7-9; 11 nucleotides agree with TRBD2. The sequencing input was naive CD4+ T cells sorted from blood. Subset reported: CD45RA+ positively selected. The sequence derives from a man between 18 and 29 years old in good health. The CDR3 protein is CASSLAGLAGGETQYF. The DNA for the CDR3 is TGTGCCAGCAGCTTAGCCGGACTAGCGGGTGGGGAGACCCAGTACTTC.